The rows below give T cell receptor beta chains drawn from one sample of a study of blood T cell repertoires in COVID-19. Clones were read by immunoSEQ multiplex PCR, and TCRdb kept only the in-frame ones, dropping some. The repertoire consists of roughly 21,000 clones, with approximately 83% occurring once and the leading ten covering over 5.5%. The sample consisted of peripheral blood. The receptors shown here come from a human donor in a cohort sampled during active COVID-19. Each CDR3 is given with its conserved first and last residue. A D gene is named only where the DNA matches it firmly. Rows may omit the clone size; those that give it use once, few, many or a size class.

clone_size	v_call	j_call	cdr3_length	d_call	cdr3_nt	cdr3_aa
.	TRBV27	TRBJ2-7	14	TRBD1	TGTGCCAGCAGTCTGGACAGGGCGGTCTACGAGCAGTACTTC	CASSLDRAVYEQYF
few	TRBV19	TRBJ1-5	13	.	TGTGCCAGCGAGGACATTTTGGGTCAGCCCCAGCATTTT	CASEDILGQPQHF
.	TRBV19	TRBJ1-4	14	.	TGTGCCAGTGGGAACAGGGCCGTTAATGAAAAACTGTTTTTT	CASGNRAVNEKLFF
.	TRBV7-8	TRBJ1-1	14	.	TGTGCCAGCAGCCCCAGAGGGGGGAACACTGAAGCTTTCTTT	CASSPRGGNTEAFF
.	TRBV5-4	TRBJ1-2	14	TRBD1	TGTGCCAGCAGCCCTGGGACAGAACAACATGGCTACACCTTC	CASSPGTEQHGYTF
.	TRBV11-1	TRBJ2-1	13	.	TGTGCCAGCAGCTTACCGGGATCCCATGAGCAGTTCTTC	CASSLPGSHEQFF
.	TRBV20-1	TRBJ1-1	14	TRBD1	TGCAGTGCAAGTCGGACAGGGACGGAGGCTGAAGCTTTCTTT	CSASRTGTEAEAFF
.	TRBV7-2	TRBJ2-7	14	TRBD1	TGTGCCAGCAGCTCCTGGACAGGCCCGGGGGAGCAGTACTTC	CASSSWTGPGEQYF
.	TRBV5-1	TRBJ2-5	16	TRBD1	TGCGCCAGCAGCTTGGCGCTCCAGGGGGCGCAAGAGACCCAGTACTTC	CASSLALQGAQETQYF
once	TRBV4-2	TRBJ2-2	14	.	TGTGCCAGCAGCCAAGAACGGGTCCCCGGGGAGCTGTTTTTT	CASSQERVPGELFF
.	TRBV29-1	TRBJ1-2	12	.	TGCAGCGCCACCGGGACATCCTATGGCTACACCTTC	CSATGTSYGYTF
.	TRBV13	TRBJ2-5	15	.	TGTGCCAGCAGCTTAGGCCTTGGGGGGCAAGAGACCCAGTACTTC	CASSLGLGGQETQYF
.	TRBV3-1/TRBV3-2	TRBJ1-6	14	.	TGTGCCAGCAGCAGCCCGGGGAGTAATTCACCCCTCCACTTT	CASSSPGSNSPLHF
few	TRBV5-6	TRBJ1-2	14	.	TGTGCCAGCAGCCAACTAAGGATAGGAACTGGCTACACCTTC	CASSQLRIGTGYTF
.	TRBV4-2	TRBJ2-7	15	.	TGTGCCAGCAGCCAGCAAGATGCAGCGAACTACGAGCAGTACTTC	CASSQQDAANYEQYF
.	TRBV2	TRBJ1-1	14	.	TGTGCCAGCAGTCCCCGGACAGTTACAACTGAAGCTTTCTTT	CASSPRTVTTEAFF
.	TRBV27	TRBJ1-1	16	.	TGTGCCAGCAGTTTATGGGCCGCCCGCATGAACACTGAAGCTTTCTTT	CASSLWAARMNTEAFF
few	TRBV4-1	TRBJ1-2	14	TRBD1	TGCGCCAGCAGCCGCAACAGGGGGGAAGATGGCTACACCTTC	CASSRNRGEDGYTF
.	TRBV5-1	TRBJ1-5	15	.	TGCGCCAGCAGCTTGGGGGACATTAGCAATCAGCCCCAGCATTTT	CASSLGDISNQPQHF
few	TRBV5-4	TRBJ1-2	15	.	TGTGCCAGCAGCTTGGCTCTACAGGGCCACTATGGCTACACCTTC	CASSLALQGHYGYTF
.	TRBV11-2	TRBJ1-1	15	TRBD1	TGTGCCAGCAGCAGGCCCACAGGGGGTAACACTGAAGCTTTCTTT	CASSRPTGGNTEAFF
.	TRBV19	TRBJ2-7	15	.	TGTGCCAGTACCGCGGGGGACAGGTGGACCTACGAGCAGTACTTC	CASTAGDRWTYEQYF
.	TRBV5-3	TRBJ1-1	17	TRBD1	TGTGCCAGAAGAAAGAGCGGACAGGGGGGGATGAACACTGAAGCTTTCTTT	CARRKSGQGGMNTEAFF
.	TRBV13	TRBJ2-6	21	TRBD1	TGTGCCAGCAGCTTATTGGCCCGACAGGACAGGGGGCTATCTGGGGCCAACGTCCTGACTTTC	CASSLLARQDRGLSGANVLTF
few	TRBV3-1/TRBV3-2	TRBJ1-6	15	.	TGTGCCAGCAGCCAAGATCTCGCGAGTAACTCACCCCTCCACTTT	CASSQDLASNSPLHF
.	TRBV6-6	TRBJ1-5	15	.	TGTGCCAGCAGTTCCGTCAAGGGGCCGGATCAGCCCCAGCATTTT	CASSSVKGPDQPQHF
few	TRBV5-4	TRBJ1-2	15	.	TGTGCCAGCAGCCCTAAAACCGAGATAATCTATGGCTACACCTTC	CASSPKTEIIYGYTF
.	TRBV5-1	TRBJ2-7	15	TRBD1	TGCGCCAGCAGCATGACAGGGGGCGTCGTGGACGAGCAGTACTTC	CASSMTGGVVDEQYF
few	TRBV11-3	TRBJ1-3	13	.	TGTGCCAGCAGCCCGGAGGGGCGAAACACCATATATTTT	CASSPEGRNTIYF
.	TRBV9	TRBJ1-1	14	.	TGTGCCAGCAGCTCAGGCCCGGGCGGGGATGAAGCTTTCTTT	CASSSGPGGDEAFF
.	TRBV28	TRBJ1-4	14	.	TGTGCCAGCAGTCGAGAAAGGGGGACCGAAAAACTGTTTTTT	CASSRERGTEKLFF